Listed below are T cell receptor beta chains from one sample, sequenced in a study of response to subunit inactivated influenza vaccine. TCRdb re-derived calls from the RT-PCR reads in MiXCR, one entry per CDR3 protein. The table records 650,000 to 700,000 distinct CDR3 sequences, 15% to 17% of them present only once. This material consisted of PBMCs from blood, taken approximately 13 days after vaccination. These receptors originate from a man over 45 who received an inactivated influenza vaccine. Both conserved end residues are part of each CDR3. The size entry is marked missing in some rows and otherwise reads once, few, many or a size class.

TRBV10-3	14	.	TRBJ1-2	CAISEGPGNYGYTF
TRBV5-1	17	.	TRBJ2-2	CASSLMGLAGSSGELFF
TRBV10-3	14	few	TRBJ2-4	CAISESEGKNIQYF
TRBV10-3	15	.	TRBJ2-1	CAISRGQGVSNEQFF
TRBV20-1	18	.	TRBJ2-4	CSAGGGSGGRGAKNIQYF
TRBV20-1	15	few	TRBJ2-7	CSARANTRGLSEQYF
TRBV6-5	14	.	TRBJ2-3	CASSYSDSTDTQYF
TRBV29-1	14	few	TRBJ2-5	CSADYRGIGQTQYF
TRBV5-1	16	.	TRBJ2-7	CASSIRQDLRGYEQYF
TRBV20-1	13	.	TRBJ2-3	CSAPPRGTDTQYF
TRBV4-2	15	.	TRBJ2-5	CASSSKGGQGETQYF
TRBV20-1	17	few	TRBJ1-5	CSAKTGQGIIGNQPQHF
TRBV4-3	13	many	TRBJ2-3	CASSQSLTDTQYF
TRBV12-3/TRBV12-4	15	.	TRBJ2-3	CATRVLWGAPDTQYF
TRBV7-2	15	few	TRBJ2-1	CASSLISGGAYEQFF
TRBV20-1	12	many	TRBJ2-7	CSARLRGYEQYF
TRBV3-1	15	many	TRBJ2-2	CASSLRQGYTGELFF
TRBV12-3/TRBV12-4	13	.	TRBJ2-1	CTSSLNSYNEQFF
TRBV12-3/TRBV12-4	11	few	TRBJ2-3	CASSFELDQYF
TRBV18	16	many	TRBJ2-5	CASSLAATSVQETQYF
TRBV28	16	.	TRBJ1-6	CASRGTGGAQGSPLHF
TRBV29-1	13	few	TRBJ1-2	CSVLQGANYGYTF
TRBV5-1	13	.	TRBJ2-7	CASSFEGYYEQYF
TRBV2	15	.	TRBJ2-3	CASRLLAGGPDTQYF
TRBV25-1	13	few	TRBJ1-6	CASSEAGGSPLHF
TRBV7-2	13	many	TRBJ2-5	CASSPSVQETQYF
TRBV12-3/TRBV12-4	15	.	TRBJ2-1	CASSLFSASYNEQFF
TRBV15	14	few	TRBJ1-2	CATSIGTGSYGYTF
TRBV20-1	15	.	TRBJ2-7	CSARTGTGSSYEQYF
TRBV4-2	18	.	TRBJ2-5	CASSPGLAGAGNQETQYF
TRBV20-1	15	.	TRBJ2-5	CSARVLAGVLETQYF
TRBV5-1	16	.	TRBJ2-7	CASSLEFGRGAYEQYF
TRBV6-5	15	many	TRBJ2-3	CASSYSGTSTDTQYF